This TCR beta chain was recovered during a study of beta chain features in type 1 diabetes. Study results and caveats: Equally in patients and controls, shorter templates might have been favored by PCR. Shorter TCRB CDR3s, moderately but significantly so, marked every one of the four CD4+ subsets in Type 1 diabetes patients.

This clone turned up a few times. Its antigen is still unknown. Every donor provided one heparinised blood draw, which averaged around 110 mL. The CDR3 is 15 amino acids. The germline CDR1 and CDR2 sequences are SGHRS and YFSETQ. V gave up 5 bases and J gave up 2 bases, with 16 bases separating them. The isolated RNA, all of it, was reverse transcribed, so expressed TCRB transcripts were what got sequenced. Clones were read by immunoSEQ multiplex PCR, and TCRdb kept only the in-frame ones, dropping some. The sample holds a few hundred thousand clones, around 22% seen once. This clonotype was obtained from a woman between 25 and 40 years old with type 1 diabetes. The chain uses TRBV5-1 and TRBJ2-5, with a weak D call TRBD2 (5 bases). The sequencing input was naive CD4+ T cells from blood. The CDR3 spells CASRRGSVGQETQYF. The CDR3 coding sequence is TGCGCCAGCAGACGAGGGAGCGTGGGTCAAGAGACCCAGTACTTC.